Listed below are T cell receptor beta chains from one sample, sequenced in a study of shared clonotypes between healthy human individuals. Data came from immunoSEQ multiplex PCR; TCRdb stores just in-frame clones and leaves some out. Among millions of clones listed, over 85% were seen once. Sequenced: naive CD4+ T cells sorted from blood. The source is a young man in good health. CDR3s include the opening cysteine and the closing phenylalanine or tryptophan. Each record gives: clone size, V gene, J gene, D gene, CDR3 DNA, CDR3 protein. D genes are given only for firm matches. Only part of the rows carry a size: once, few, many, or a class if the clone is expanded.

size: NA
V: TRBV6-5
J: TRBJ1-6
D: NA
DNA: TGTGCCAGCCGACAGATCTCCTATAATTCACCCCTCCACTTT
CDR3: CASRQISYNSPLHF

size: NA
V: TRBV5-1
J: TRBJ1-1
D: TRBD1
DNA: TGCGCCAGCAGCTTGGTGGGGACAGGTGAGACCCCTGAAGCTTTCTTT
CDR3: CASSLVGTGETPEAFF

size: NA
V: TRBV7-6
J: TRBJ2-5
D: TRBD1
DNA: TGTGCCAGCAGCTTCACCGGGACAGGGGGCCAAGAGACCCAGTACTTC
CDR3: CASSFTGTGGQETQYF

size: NA
V: TRBV11-2
J: TRBJ2-1
D: NA
DNA: TGTGCCAGCAGCTTATTCTTGGTCGGAAATAATGAGCAGTTCTTC
CDR3: CASSLFLVGNNEQFF

size: NA
V: TRBV6-1
J: TRBJ2-7
D: NA
DNA: TGTGCCAGCAGTGATAGGGCAGGGGCGGTCAACGAGCAGTACTTC
CDR3: CASSDRAGAVNEQYF

size: NA
V: TRBV7-2
J: TRBJ1-4
D: NA
DNA: TGTGCCAGCAGCTTAGGTTTGGAAAAACTGTTTTTT
CDR3: CASSLGLEKLFF

size: NA
V: TRBV12-5
J: TRBJ2-3
D: TRBD2
DNA: TGTGCTAGTGGTTTGGTACGGGGGGGGAGCACAGATACGCAGTATTTT
CDR3: CASGLVRGGSTDTQYF

size: NA
V: TRBV6-6
J: TRBJ2-3
D: TRBD1
DNA: TGTGCCAGCAGTTTAGGACAGGGTCCAGATACGCAGTATTTT
CDR3: CASSLGQGPDTQYF

size: NA
V: TRBV12-5
J: TRBJ2-5
D: NA
DNA: TGTGCTAGTGGTTGGGGGGACTCCGGGGATAGGACCCAGTACTTC
CDR3: CASGWGDSGDRTQYF

size: NA
V: TRBV29-1
J: TRBJ2-5
D: TRBD1
DNA: TGCAGCGTTCAGGGGGCGGCGGAGACCCAGTACTTC
CDR3: CSVQGAAETQYF

size: NA
V: TRBV6-1
J: TRBJ2-7
D: NA
DNA: TGTGCCAGCAGAAGGGGTGAGGTAGCGCGGTACGAGCAGTACTTC
CDR3: CASRRGEVARYEQYF

size: once
V: TRBV18
J: TRBJ2-1
D: NA
DNA: TGTGCCAGCTCACCAATGGTAGCGGATGCCAATGAGCAGTTCTTC
CDR3: CASSPMVADANEQFF

size: once
V: TRBV5-1
J: TRBJ1-3
D: NA
DNA: TGCGCCAGCAGCGCGGACAGTCTTGCTGGAAACACCATATATTTT
CDR3: CASSADSLAGNTIYF

size: NA
V: TRBV29-1
J: TRBJ2-2
D: TRBD1
DNA: TGCAGCGTTAGGGTGACAGGGTCGAACACCGGGGAGCTGTTTTTT
CDR3: CSVRVTGSNTGELFF

size: NA
V: TRBV7-6
J: TRBJ1-2
D: NA
DNA: TGTGCCAGCAGCTTAGTTCGGGGGGGCAGTGGAGGCTACACCTTC
CDR3: CASSLVRGGSGGYTF

size: NA
V: TRBV27
J: TRBJ1-3
D: TRBD1
DNA: TGTGCCAGCAGGACGACAGGGTCGGGAAACACCATATATTTT
CDR3: CASRTTGSGNTIYF

size: NA
V: TRBV5-4
J: TRBJ2-1
D: TRBD2
DNA: TGTGCCAGCAGCGTGGGACTAGCGGGAGGGGGGGATGAGCAGTTCTTC
CDR3: CASSVGLAGGGDEQFF

size: NA
V: TRBV6-5
J: TRBJ2-7
D: TRBD1
DNA: TGTGCCAGCAGTTCCTATCTAGACAGGGACTCCTACGAGCAGTACTTC
CDR3: CASSSYLDRDSYEQYF

size: NA
V: TRBV27
J: TRBJ2-7
D: TRBD2
DNA: TGTGCCAGCAGTTTGACTAGCGGCTCCTACGAGCAGTACTTC
CDR3: CASSLTSGSYEQYF

size: NA
V: TRBV2
J: TRBJ2-2
D: TRBD2
DNA: TGTGCCAGCAGTATCTATAGTAGCGGGGGGACCGGGGAGCTGTTTTTT
CDR3: CASSIYSSGGTGELFF

size: NA
V: TRBV7-8
J: TRBJ2-5
D: TRBD1
DNA: TGTGCCAGCATCGGTACCGGGACAGGCTCTCTCGGGACCCAGTACTTC
CDR3: CASIGTGTGSLGTQYF

size: NA
V: TRBV19
J: TRBJ1-2
D: NA
DNA: TGTGCCAGTGGTGCGGGGGGGCCAACCTATGGCTACACCTTC
CDR3: CASGAGGPTYGYTF

size: few
V: TRBV2
J: TRBJ2-2
D: NA
DNA: TGTGCCAGCGGCGGGGACACCGGGGAGCTGTTTTTT
CDR3: CASGGDTGELFF

size: once
V: TRBV7-3
J: TRBJ2-3
D: TRBD1
DNA: TGTGCCAGCAGCCTCGGGACAGGGGGAAAGGGGAACACAGATACGCAGTATTTT
CDR3: CASSLGTGGKGNTDTQYF

size: NA
V: TRBV6-5
J: TRBJ2-2
D: NA
DNA: TGTGCCAGCAGCCGACACCTGCCCGGGGAGCTGTTTTTT
CDR3: CASSRHLPGELFF

size: NA
V: TRBV14
J: TRBJ2-5
D: NA
DNA: TGTGCCAGCAGCCAACCTTTCCAAGAGACCCAGTACTTC
CDR3: CASSQPFQETQYF

size: NA
V: TRBV5-4
J: TRBJ2-1
D: NA
DNA: TGTGCCAGCAACCCCCCGGGGGAGTTTTACAATGAGCAGTTCTTC
CDR3: CASNPPGEFYNEQFF

size: NA
V: TRBV4-2
J: TRBJ2-7
D: NA
DNA: TGTGCCAGCAGCCAAGATTTACAGGGAAGCTCCTACGAGCAGTACTTC
CDR3: CASSQDLQGSSYEQYF

size: NA
V: TRBV18
J: TRBJ1-1
D: NA
DNA: TGTGCCAGCTCACCACCGATGACGGGGAACACTGAAGCTTTCTTT
CDR3: CASSPPMTGNTEAFF

size: NA
V: TRBV5-4
J: TRBJ2-4
D: NA
DNA: TGTGCCAGCAGCTCCGGGACGGAAATGGACATTCAGTACTTC
CDR3: CASSSGTEMDIQYF

size: NA
V: TRBV29-1
J: TRBJ1-2
D: NA
DNA: TGCAGCGTTGAAGATAGTAGCGGCTACACCTTC
CDR3: CSVEDSSGYTF